The source of this T cell receptor (beta chain) is a study of blood T cell repertoires in COVID-19. Background on the study: Material from acute and convalescent COVID-19 was sourced from the United States, Italy and Spain. From T cells, B-cell-depleted T cells, or PBMCs came the material, which was cDNA or gDNA.

Original analysis: Researchers report that nucleated cell counts were estimated from reference gene primer amplification. Data came from immunoSEQ multiplex PCR; TCRdb stores just in-frame clones and leaves some out. V, J and clone size are those of that table, while D and trimming were read from the DNA. The sample yields about 250,000 clones, roughly 80% seen once. Germline V lookup: CDR1 SQVTM, CDR2 ANQGSEA. The length of the CDR3 is 11 residues. V was cut by 7 bases and J by 8 bases, with 14 bases left in between. This chain joins TRBV29-1 and TRBJ1-1; no reliable D call. The clonotype was recovered from a man at least 80 years old with acute or convalescent COVID-19. What was sequenced was peripheral blood. CDR3 coding DNA: TGCAGCGCCCTCGGGGTCGGGGAAGCTTTCTTT. Encoded protein: CSALGVGEAFF.